Sequencing of this T cell receptor (beta chain) was carried out in a study of blood T cell repertoires in COVID-19. Study background: The study drew acute and convalescent COVID-19 samples from the United States, Italy and Spain. PBMCs, B-cell-depleted T cells, or T cells were the source of the cDNA or gDNA that made up the material.

This clone was picked up one time. The CDR3 length is 15 residues. V gave up 2 bases and J gave up 0 bases, with 7 bases separating them. Germline-derived CDR1 and CDR2 are SEHNR and FQNEAQ (reference sequence). Study processing details: From reference gene primer amplification, estimates of nucleated cell counts were derived. Clones were sequenced by immunoSEQ multiplex PCR, and TCRdb holds only the in-frame ones, with some missing. That table furnishes V, J and clone size, whereas the DNA furnished D and trimming. The sample holds about 250,000 clones, around 86% seen once. The chain links TRBV7-9 to TRBJ1-4, with D unclear. The source is a woman in her forties who had recovered from COVID-19. Sequenced input: peripheral blood. CDR3 loop: CASSLLGATNEKLFF. CDR3 nucleotide sequence: TGTGCCAGCAGCTTACTCGGGGCAACTAATGAAAAACTGTTTTTT.